This T cell receptor beta chain was sequenced for a study of monozygotic twins with cystic fibrosis. Generated by immunoSEQ multiplex PCR, the TCRdb table keeps only in-frame clones and is missing some. Of about 9,600 clones listed, 91% are singletons. Sequenced input: blood. The sequence derives from a boy aged 2 to 9 with cystic fibrosis.

For the CDR3, the DNA is TGTGCCTGGAGGGACAGCTCCTACGAGCAGTACTTC. This encodes CAWRDSSYEQYF. The rearrangement joins TRBV30 to TRBJ2-7; D might be TRBD1 (6 bases). Trimming pared 3 bases from V and 0 bases from J, leaving 6 bases between. This CDR3 is 12 amino acids long. Germline CDR1 GTSNPN, CDR2 SVGIG (reference sequence).